This TCR beta chain originates from a study of blood T cells in healthy people across ages. Broader study findings: Compared with aged donors, long-lived donors showed fewer expanded clones, suggesting selection.

CDR3 size: 11 residues. Germline CDR1 reads ENHRY; CDR2 reads SYGVKD. Trimming cost V 9 bases and J 11 bases, with 16 bases left between them. Details on this clonotype: Its antigen remains unknown.

Alongside a J-beta primer mix, a sample-barcoded 5' primer served in a second PCR lasting 7 to 11 cycles. Via MiXCR, TCRdb re-called the 5' RACE reads, giving one row per CDR3 protein. The sample includes around 1,900,000 distinct CDR3 sequences, 39% seen only once; the top ten take 23%. Sequencing used blood. The source of this sequence is a human donor in good health. V and J are TRBV10-3 and TRBJ1-1, with no clear D. The CDR3 DNA reads TGTGCCATGCTCGGGGTTTTAAGGGCTTTCTTT. Amino acid sequence: CAMLGVLRAFF.